This T cell receptor beta chain was captured in a study of cytomegalovirus exposure and HLA in healthy donors (dated by TCRdb to about 2017). Study-level background: An earlier analysis of about 560 of the donors reported 250 to 300 Gb of sequence data and around 100 million unique TCR beta sequences obtained from around 170 million T cells. An early release that covered fewer than 800 HLA-typed donors contained approximately 300 gigabases of sequencing data and tens of millions of unique TCR sequences. Among the roughly 400 genotyped donors, around 81% belonged to the genetic ancestry cluster associated with self-reported Caucasian donors. The study was designed to test whether signatures of past pathogen exposure could be identified by cataloging public T cell receptors. The study used immunosequencing to profile the T cell repertoires of approximately 650 subjects and linked those repertoires to cytomegalovirus serostatus. In addition to the first cohort of 650 to 750 subjects, a separate validation cohort of approximately 120 different subjects was used. To predict cytomegalovirus infection status, the study brought together high-throughput TCR immunosequencing, statistical association of individual TCRs with disease status, and machine learning. In a later analysis, previously published TCR beta repertoires from 550 to 700 donors were re-analyzed and high-resolution HLA genotyping was added so that TCR occurrence patterns could be studied. In the later analysis, no new phenotypic data were used to find candidate immune exposures; instead, reliance was placed on TCR beta sequences and their occurrence across donors. An earlier analysis of around 580 of the donors used high-throughput TCR beta sequencing to judge whether each TCR beta V gene segment behaved as functional or pseudogenic. Donor age, sex, ethnicity and CMV serostatus were compiled alongside the repertoire data. A later genetic analysis took genome-wide SNP genotypes for about 65% of the 666 donors and used that subset as a discovery cohort. Every repertoire in the discovery cohort had been generated on one and the same sequencing platform. HLA typing included class I and class II loci at four-digit resolution. The number of typed donors differed by locus: roughly 629-630 for A, B, C, DRB1 and DQB1; 500 to 550 for DQA1; around 580 for DPA1; and roughly 490 for DPB1. Because of strong linkage in the cohort, five DR-DQ haplotypes were treated as single units for association and clustering. Among roughly 370 genotyped donors of the cohort, an average of approximately 230,000 unique TCR beta nucleotide sequences were sequenced per donor, around 20% of them non-productive.

Including the terminal cysteine and phenylalanine, the CDR3 comprises 13 residues. Of all the DNA, just the CDR3 is kept, 39 bases in frame from base 1. CDR1 and CDR2 (MGHDK, SYGVNS) derive from the germline V gene. After removal of 8 bases from V and 5 bases from J, the junction retains 2 bases not matched to a gene. A word on this clone: Its antigen is currently not known. Qualities for individual bases were not recorded, and no much larger clone is one base off.

The cohort consisted of fewer than 700 healthy bone marrow donors. At the time of sampling, every cohort member was nominally healthy, though immune exposures that went unrecorded were likely present. The donor was CMV seronegative and belonged to the group of 350 or so seronegative cohort members. A peripheral blood sample was collected from each donor, and TCR beta sequencing was performed on peripheral blood mononuclear cells. The Qiagen DNeasy Blood Extraction Kit was used to extract genomic DNA from the blood cell samples. Findings and caveats that apply to the study as a whole: A cluster of highly shared sequence variants was judged likely to represent a technical artifact of the sequencing pipeline. The authors suggested that the approach could potentially be extended to other disease states and immunological phenotypes. Assigning TCR associations to individual alleles was difficult when HLA alleles, especially DR and DQ, strongly co-occurred. The presence/absence analyses assumed that sequencing depth was roughly uniform across donors, and that assumption may not be true. In a later analysis, TCR association rates were found to vary across HLA loci, with the most associated TCRs seen for DRB1 alleles and the fewest for HLA-C alleles. Correlated functional status among segregating V segments might reflect linkage disequilibrium, but an unknown experimental factor could not be ruled out. Because counts were too low, about 18 rarely observed V segments, including chromosome 9 orphons, were excluded from the earlier analysis of several hundred of the donors. Across donors, most TCR sequences were observed very rarely, whereas some public TCRs were present in many individuals. According to a later genetic analysis, donors in an Asian-associated ancestry cluster had fewer N-insertions in productive TCRs than the approximately 630-donor mean. In a later analysis, about 16,000 TCR beta sequences were associated with specific HLA alleles at a false discovery rate of 0.05. An association between a missense DCLRE1C variant and V-gene and J-gene trimming of TCR beta chains was found in a later genetic analysis and replicated in an independent cohort. Some IMGT-functional V segments, including TRBV6-2 and TRBV6-3, could not be distinguished by the 87-base-pair reads and were therefore excluded. In a later analysis, HLA-associated TCR beta chains were found to be more clonally expanded and to have lower generation probabilities than equally common non-associated chains. A later analysis reported that several top co-occurrence clusters appeared linked to parvovirus B19, influenza, CMV and Epstein-Barr virus. The classifier was reported to diagnose cytomegalovirus status with high specificity and sensitivity in both the original cohort and the validation cohort. In vitro tests confirmed that a few of the cytomegalovirus-associated TCR beta chains recognize cytomegalovirus antigens. A further reported finding was that TCR beta sequences accurately predicted the HLA-A and HLA-B alleles for most subjects in the first cohort. The only immune exposure information available for the cohort was CMV serostatus. This cohort had only TCR beta chains sequenced, and the lack of alpha or paired-chain data limited which features could be detected. HLA typing was unavailable for some donors at each locus, so association tests used only the typed subset. In an earlier analysis of several hundred of the donors, most TCR beta V segments were observed in productive rearrangements about 90% or about 30% of the time, broadly matching IMGT annotations. A later analysis found that most CMV-associated TCR beta chains appeared HLA-restricted, with HLA associations seemingly driven largely by CMV exposure. A total of 150 to 200 TCR beta chains were listed by the study as associated with cytomegalovirus.

Preparation of the library involved the immunoSEQ multiplex PCR assay. For the multiplex PCR, a mixture combining 60 forward primers for TCR Vbeta segments and 13 reverse primers for TCR Jbeta segments was used. Amplification of the CDR3 region of rearranged TCR beta genes was performed with a multiplex PCR assay on genomic DNA. The amplified TCR beta libraries were sequenced on the Illumina HiSeq System as 87-base-pair reads. As for how the authors treated the data: In a later analysis, some 80 million unique TCR beta chains were counted across the approximately 640 repertoires, and roughly 11 million of these chains were shared by at least two donors. A nearest-neighbor algorithm error-corrected the raw reads and collapsed the reads into unique sequences, merging closely related sequences to remove PCR and sequencing errors. Alignment of CDR3 sequences to IMGT reference sequences was used to assign V, D and J gene segments. For a sequence to be retained, a match of at least six nucleotides to both a V gene segment and a J gene segment was required. Rearrangements were called productive when the CDR3 lacked stop codons and stayed in frame with V and J; all others were non-productive. Following IMGT convention, CDR3 was defined as the stretch from the second conserved V-encoded cysteine to the conserved J-encoded phenylalanine. In an earlier analysis of more than 550 of the donors, sequences lacking an unambiguous match to a single V gene segment were excluded. In an earlier analysis of 450 to 750 of the donors, a V segment was called functional when productive rearrangements were above 56.7%, and segregating when the standard deviation between donors exceeded 5%. To diagnose cytomegalovirus status from the catalog of TCR beta chain sequences, a statistical classification framework was built. In a later analysis, V and J genes were assigned by comparing TCR nucleotide sequences against IMGT/GENE-DB human TR gene sequences. In a later analysis, CDR3 sequences and most-parsimonious VDJ recombination scenarios were assigned using the TCRdist pipeline. In a later analysis, each TCR beta chain was defined by its CDR3 amino acid sequence together with its V-gene family, and reads lacking a unique V-gene family were excluded. As a way to deal with suspected cross-contamination and a sequencing artifact, a later analysis dropped 640 or so nucleotide sequences that were highly shared and had low generation probability. In a later analysis, a clonal expansion index was calculated for each public chain from normalized within-repertoire ranks of inferred template counts. In a later analysis, generation probabilities were computed with a VDJ recombination model fitted to out-of-frame rearrangements, and the resulting probabilities were checked against IGoR. Hypergeometric tests were used in a later analysis to score TCR-TCR, TCR-HLA and TCR-CMV co-occurrence, with a repertoire-size bias correction applied to the TCR pairs. A later analysis estimated false discovery rates by permuting HLA or CMV assignments 20 times. In a later analysis, co-occurring TCRs were grouped using DBSCAN, and TCRdist sequence similarity was added for clustering within HLA-allele-positive subsets. For co-occurrence clustering, repertoires with fewer than 30,000 or more than 120,000 public chains were excluded, along with five repertoires with anomalous nucleotide sharing. Drawn from immuneACCESS, this table holds only the in-frame rearrangements with V and J called that TCRdb kept. Clones are partly lost; checked studies trace under half to an unresolved V gene and leave the rest unexplained. The D gene and trimming were derived from the DNA, and the V and J assignments and clone size from that table. This sample has under 110,000 clones in its table, and approximately 85% of those were observed once. The ten largest clonotypes hold roughly 1.5% of the sample.

This TCR was sampled from a middle-aged man in good health and CMV-seronegative. The V gene is TRBV25-1 and the J gene is TRBJ2-2; 10 bases in the junction line up with TRBD1. Sequencing was carried out using PBMCs. The base sequence is TGTGCCAGCGGGACAGGGGAGACCGGGGAGCTGTTTTTT. Translated, it gives CASGTGETGELFF.